This T cell receptor (beta chain) appears in the sequencing data of a study of control samples from healthy donors and cancer patients. CDR1 and CDR2 from the germline V gene are MGHDK and SYGVNS. The CDR3 consists of 15 residues. V gave up 6 bases and J gave up 3 bases; unmatched junction bases: 6. The protocol was immunoSEQ multiplex PCR, while the TCRdb copy is restricted to in-frame clones and leaves out a portion. Of about 98,000 clones detected, around three quarters appear once; the ten largest clones hold more than 9%. This clonotype was obtained from a woman aged 25 to 39 in good health. The chain recombines TRBV25-1 with TRBJ2-1; 9 nucleotides agree with TRBD1. The source material was blood. The CDR3 loop is CASSGRDRVYNEQFF. CDR3 coding DNA: TGTGCCAGCAGCGGCCGGGACAGGGTCTACAATGAGCAGTTCTTC.